This T cell receptor beta chain was obtained from a study of T cell responses to AZD1222 COVID-19 vaccine. Whole-study results and caveats: Baseline antibody screening turned up just six or seven seropositive AZD1222 recipients.

Germline lookup yields CDR1 SEHNR and CDR2 FQNEAQ (reference sequence). The CDR3 runs to 18 residues. The ends were cut back, 5 bases at V and 0 bases at J, with 20 bases in the middle. Assay used: immunoSEQ multiplex PCR; TCRdb lists only in-frame clones, some missing. The profile shows some 100,000 clones, approximately 91% of them singletons. In regard to this clone: The antigen remains undetermined.

This clonotype originated in an adult in good health. The V call is TRBV7-9, the J call TRBJ1-5; D is possibly TRBD1 (5 bases). Sequencing was performed on peripheral blood, taken on day 0 of AZD1222 vaccination. The CDR3 sequence: CASSPGTDALYSNQPQHF. CDR3 DNA sequence: TGTGCCAGCAGCCCTGGGACGGACGCACTCTATAGCAATCAGCCCCAGCATTTT.